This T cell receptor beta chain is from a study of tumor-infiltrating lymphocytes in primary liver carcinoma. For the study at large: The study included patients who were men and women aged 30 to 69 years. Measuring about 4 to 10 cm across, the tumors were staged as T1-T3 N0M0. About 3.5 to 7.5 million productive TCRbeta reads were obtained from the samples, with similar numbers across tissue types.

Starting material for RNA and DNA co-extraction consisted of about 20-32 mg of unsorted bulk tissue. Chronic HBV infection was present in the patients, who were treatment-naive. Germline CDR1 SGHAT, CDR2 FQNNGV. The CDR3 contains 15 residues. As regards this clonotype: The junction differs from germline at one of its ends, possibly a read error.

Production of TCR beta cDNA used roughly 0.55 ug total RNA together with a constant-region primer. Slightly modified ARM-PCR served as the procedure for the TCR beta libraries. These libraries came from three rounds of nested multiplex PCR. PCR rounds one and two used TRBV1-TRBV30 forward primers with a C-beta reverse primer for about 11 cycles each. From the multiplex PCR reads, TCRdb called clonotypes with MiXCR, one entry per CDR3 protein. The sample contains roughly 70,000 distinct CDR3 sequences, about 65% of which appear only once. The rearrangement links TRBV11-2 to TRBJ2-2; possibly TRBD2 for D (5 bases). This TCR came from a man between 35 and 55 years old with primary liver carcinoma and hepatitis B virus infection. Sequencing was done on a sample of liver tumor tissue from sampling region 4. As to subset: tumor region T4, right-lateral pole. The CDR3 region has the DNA TGTGCCAGCAGCATTGCTGGATCGAACACCCGGGAACTGTTTTTT. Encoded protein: CASSIAGSNTRELFF.